This entry lists 29 T cell receptor beta chains sequenced from one sample in a study of blood T cell repertoires in COVID-19. Using immunoSEQ multiplex PCR, the repertoire was profiled, and TCRdb retains in-frame clones only, with some absent. The sample holds a few hundred thousand clones, roughly 88% seen once. The specimen sequenced was peripheral blood. All receptors come from a woman in her 30s with acute or convalescent COVID-19.

The chain links TRBV29-1 to TRBJ2-7; 9 bases are shared with TRBD2. The CDR3 spans 13 residues. Germline V gene sequence: CDR1 SQVTM, CDR2 ANQGSEA. Trimming at V came to 5 bases and at J to 3 bases, leaving 5 bases not matched to a gene. CDR3 in amino acids: CSVLSGSFYEQYF. For the CDR3, the DNA is TGCAGCGTTCTTAGCGGGAGCTTCTACGAGCAGTACTTC.

The CDR3 loop is CASSQELTGVYEQYF. CDR3 coding DNA: TGCGCCAGCAGCCAAGAATTGACAGGGGTATACGAGCAGTACTTC. The rearrangement joins TRBV4-1 to TRBJ2-7; TRBD1 aligns across 8 bases. The CDR3 contains 15 residues. The trim removed 0 bases at V and 4 bases at J, leaving 5 bases unmatched. CDR1 MGHRA and CDR2 YSYEKL come from the germline V gene.

V is TRBV19 and J is TRBJ2-7, with 7 positions matching TRBD2. The trim removed 3 bases at V and 4 bases at J, leaving 6 bases unmatched. Germline CDR1 LNHDA, CDR2 SQIVND (reference sequence). The length of the CDR3 is 14 residues. CDR3 protein: CASSISRESYEQYF. In nucleotides, the CDR3 is TGTGCCAGTAGTATTTCGCGGGAGTCGTACGAGCAGTACTTC.

The chain has TRBV6-5 and TRBJ2-7; 11 bases match TRBD1. Germline V gives CDR1 MNHEY, CDR2 SVGAGI. Trimming removed 3 bases from V and 4 bases from J; junction bases left unmatched: 5. The CDR3 is made up of 15 amino acids. The CDR3 DNA reads as TGTGCCAGCAGTTATGGACAGGGGGCGACTTACGAGCAGTACTTC. Translating gives CASSYGQGATYEQYF.

V gene TRBV10-3 combines with J gene TRBJ2-1; 9 bases match TRBD1. Germline CDR1 and CDR2: ENHRY and SYGVKD. Unmatched junction bases numbered 7, after V lost 4 bases and J lost 9 bases. The CDR3 has 14 residues. CDR3 region: CAISGTGELSEQFF. The CDR3, as DNA: TGTGCCATCAGTGGGACAGGGGAGCTGAGTGAGCAGTTCTTC.

The chain couples TRBV24-1 to TRBJ1-2; possible D gene TRBD1, 5 bases. This CDR3 is 12 amino acids long. The V end lost 9 bases, the J end lost 6 bases, and 13 bases lay between the germline ends. CDR1 KGHDR and CDR2 SFDVKD come from the germline V gene. The CDR3 is CATRSGADGYTF. DNA for the CDR3: TGTGCCACCCGCTCTGGGGCGGATGGCTACACCTTC.

This chain connects TRBV7-2 to TRBJ2-7; 12 bases align to TRBD2. This CDR3 is 14 amino acids long. The ends lost 4 bases at V and 4 bases at J; junction bases unmatched: 2. The germline gives CDR1 SGHTA, CDR2 FQGNSA. CDR3: CASSSTSGSYEQYF. CDR3 coding DNA: TGTGCCAGCAGCTCGACTAGCGGGAGTTACGAGCAGTACTTC.

V and J are TRBV27 and TRBJ1-5; TRBD1 agrees at 11 bases. Losses at the gene ends were 5 bases for V and 7 bases for J; bases not matched to a gene: 4. Germline V lookup: CDR1 MNHEY, CDR2 SMNVEV (reference sequence). The CDR3 extends over 14 amino acids. In DNA, the CDR3 is TGTGCCAGCAGTGACGGGACAGGGGGACAGCCCCAGCATTTT. Translated, it gives CASSDGTGGQPQHF.

V gene TRBV16 combines with J gene TRBJ2-2; D not certain. Germline CDR1 reads KGHSY; CDR2 reads FQNENV. Trimming shortened V by 3 bases and J by 5 bases, and 4 bases separated the two germline ends. CDR3 length: 12 amino acids. This CDR3 reads CASSHLTGELFF. In DNA form, the CDR3 reads TGTGCCAGCAGCCACCTAACCGGGGAGCTGTTTTTT.

The chain combines TRBV12-3 or TRBV12-4 with TRBJ2-7; maybe TRBD1 (6 bases). This CDR3 contains 13 residues. Trimming stripped 2 bases from V and 5 bases from J, with 10 bases between. The CDR3: CASSLIRGDEQYF. As DNA, the CDR3 is TGTGCCAGCAGTTTAATCAGGGGCGACGAGCAGTACTTC.

This clone has only a few counts. The chain couples TRBV27 to TRBJ2-6, with D possibly matching TRBD2 (6 bases). The germline V and J ends were trimmed by 4 bases and 0 bases, with 13 bases remaining between them. The CDR3 spans 17 residues. In germline, CDR1 is MNHEY, CDR2 SMNVEV (reference sequence). CDR3 sequence: CASSSGWRDSGANVLTF. In DNA form, the CDR3 reads TGTGCCAGCAGTTCCGGTTGGCGGGACTCTGGGGCCAACGTCCTGACTTTC. The entire variable domain, with the rest obtained from reference TRBV27 and TRBJ2-6, is as follows: EAQVTQNPRYLITVTGKKLTVTCSQNMNHEYMSWYRQDPGLGLRQIYYSMNVEVTDKGDVPEGYKVSRKEKRNFPLILESPSPNQTSLYFCASSSGWRDSGANVLTFGAGSRLTVL.

The chain has TRBV4-3 and TRBJ2-5; TRBD2 agrees at 12 bases. Looked up from germline, CDR1 is LGHNA and CDR2 is YSLEER. There are 15 residues in the CDR3. The ends lost 1 base at V and 5 bases at J; junction bases unmatched: 2. The CDR3 nucleotides are TGCGCCAGCAGCCAAGGACTAGCGGGAGTGGAGACCCAGTACTTC. Translation: CASSQGLAGVETQYF.

The CDR3 protein is CASSPSPGLGLEQYF. The DNA for the CDR3 is TGTGCCAGCAGCCCTTCGCCGGGACTAGGACTCGAGCAGTACTTC. This chain uses TRBV7-2 with TRBJ2-7; TRBD2 agrees at 8 bases. V lost 5 bases to trimming and J lost 6 bases; unmatched junction nucleotides: 12. There are 15 residues in the CDR3. Germline lookup yields CDR1 SGHTA and CDR2 FQGNSA.

This clone was seen a single time. The chain employs TRBV5-4 and TRBJ2-3, with D uncertain. Germline V gene data show CDR1 as SGHNT and CDR2 as YYREEE (reference sequence). V was trimmed by 4 bases and J by 4 bases, leaving 10 bases between them. The CDR3 totals 13 residues. Here the CDR3 reads CASSRLGPDTQYF. In DNA form, the CDR3 reads TGTGCCAGCAGCCGGCTAGGTCCAGATACGCAGTATTTT.

The V gene is TRBV5-6, the J gene TRBJ2-7, with D tentatively TRBD2 (6 bases). V lost 5 bases and J 7 bases, leaving 22 bases between the germline ends. Germline V lookup: CDR1 SGHDT, CDR2 YYEEEE. The CDR3 sequence is 15 residues long. In DNA form, the CDR3 reads TGTGCCAGCAGACCCCGAACGGACTACACCTGGGAGCAGTACTTC. Its translation: CASRPRTDYTWEQYF.

The chain has TRBV24-1 and TRBJ2-7, with TRBD1 as a possible D gene (5 bases). V was shortened by 5 bases and J by 4 bases, with 11 bases between the two germline ends. The length of the CDR3 is 13 residues. Germline assignment: CDR1 KGHDR and CDR2 SFDVKD. CDR3 protein: CATSVTGRYEQYF. DNA of the CDR3: TGTGCCACCAGTGTTACAGGACGTTACGAGCAGTACTTC.

This clone is a singleton in its sample. The rearrangement uses TRBV11-2 and TRBJ2-7, with 8 positions matching TRBD1. Germline V gives CDR1 SGHAT, CDR2 FQNNGV. V lost 6 bases and J lost 5; bases outside the gene matches: 18. The CDR3 is made up of 17 amino acids. The CDR3 nucleotides read TGTGCCAGCAGACCTCGTCGTCGGGACAGGTTCTTCAACGAGCAGTACTTC. Amino acid sequence: CASRPRRRDRFFNEQYF.

J is TRBJ2-7 and V is TRBV11-3; 12 nucleotides agree with TRBD2. V was pared by 5 bases and J by 3 bases, with 5 bases of the junction left unmatched. Germline CDR1 is SGHNT and CDR2 is YENEEA. The CDR3 is made up of 15 amino acids. CDR3 bases: TGTGCCAGCAGCGAGACTAGCGGGAGCGTCTACGAGCAGTACTTC. Amino acid sequence: CASSETSGSVYEQYF.

The CDR3 DNA reads TGTGCCAGTAGTAAACGACAGGGGGCCTACGAGCAGTACTTC. Its protein is CASSKRQGAYEQYF. The chain recombines TRBV19 with TRBJ2-7; TRBD1 matches 9 bases. J gave up 2 bases and V 4 bases, and 3 bases lay outside the gene matches. The CDR3 is made up of 14 amino acids. Looked up from germline, CDR1 is LNHDA and CDR2 is SQIVND (reference sequence).

The genes are TRBV7-2 and TRBJ1-1, with 8 bases identical to TRBD1. The CDR3 consists of 13 residues. Germline CDR1 and CDR2: SGHTA and FQGNSA. The junction had 4 bases not matched to a gene; V was cut back by 3 bases and J by 7 bases. The CDR3 loop is CASSFDRGYEAFF. The CDR3 DNA follows: TGTGCCAGCAGCTTCGACAGGGGCTATGAAGCTTTCTTT.

The chain uses TRBV6-5 and TRBJ2-1; 10 bases agree with TRBD1. J gave up 6 bases and V 7 bases, and 9 bases lay outside the gene matches. The CDR3 has 15 amino acids. Germline V CDR1 and CDR2: MNHEY, SVGAGI. Here the CDR3 reads CASTGGGTGVNEQFF. The CDR3 DNA reads TGTGCCAGCACTGGGGGTGGGACAGGGGTCAATGAGCAGTTCTTC.

The chain combines TRBV29-1 with TRBJ2-7, with D possibly matching TRBD1 (6 bases). The V and J ends lost 7 bases and 1 base respectively, with 20 bases between them. Germline-derived CDR1 and CDR2 are SQVTM and ANQGSEA. The CDR3 runs 15 residues. CDR3 nucleotides: TGCAGCGCCCTCCAGGGTGGGGGCCCATCCTACGAGCAGTACTTC. It specifies CSALQGGGPSYEQYF.

In its sample, this clone was seen a few times. This rearrangement joins TRBV7-9 to TRBJ2-3; 10 positions match TRBD2. CDR3 length: 17 residues. V lost 5 bases and J lost 3; bases outside the gene matches: 11. Germline CDR1 is SEHNR and CDR2 is FQNEAQ (reference sequence). The CDR3 spells CASSPRALAGSTDTQYF. CDR3 sequence (DNA): TGTGCCAGCAGCCCAAGGGCACTAGCGGGGAGTACAGATACGCAGTATTTT.

The V gene is TRBV6-5, the J gene TRBJ2-7, with D possibly matching TRBD2 (5 bases). The CDR3 has 13 residues. Between the trimmed V and J ends, which lost 4 bases and 2 bases, there was a span of 9 bases. Germline CDR1 MNHEY, CDR2 SVGAGI. CDR3 residues: CASSWELTYEQYF. The CDR3 coding sequence is TGTGCCAGCAGTTGGGAGCTTACCTACGAGCAGTACTTC.

The V call is TRBV6-5, the J call TRBJ2-7, with D possibly TRBD1 on 6 matching bases. Looked up from germline, CDR1 is MNHEY and CDR2 is SVGAGI. Trimming removed 6 bases from V and 3 bases from J, with 18 bases in between. The CDR3 consists of 15 residues. The DNA of the CDR3 is TGTGCCAGCAGCGAGGGGGACACGAGGTTCTACGAGCAGTACTTC. Residues: CASSEGDTRFYEQYF.

This chain connects TRBV24-1 to TRBJ1-5; D not certain. The CDR3 consists of 15 residues. The ends were cut back, 3 bases at V and 2 bases at J, with 10 bases in the middle. The germline gives CDR1 KGHDR, CDR2 SFDVKD. In nucleotides, the CDR3 is TGTGCCACCAGTGATGCCGTGGGCGGCAATCAGCCCCAGCATTTT. It yields the protein CATSDAVGGNQPQHF.

The chain recombines TRBV7-9 with TRBJ2-3; 7 bases fit TRBD2. Germline V gives CDR1 SEHNR, CDR2 FQNEAQ (reference sequence). After removal of 3 bases from V and 0 bases from J, the junction contained 6 bases not matched to a gene. The CDR3 is 16 residues long. CDR3: CASSLGAGSSTDTQYF. The CDR3, as DNA: TGTGCCAGCAGCTTGGGAGCGGGGTCCAGCACAGATACGCAGTATTTT.

The J gene is TRBJ2-5, the V gene TRBV4-3; the D gene is possibly TRBD1 (8 bases). Trimming took off 3 bases at V and 3 bases at J, with 17 bases between the two ends. The CDR3 totals 16 residues. Germline V gives CDR1 LGHNA, CDR2 YSLEER. The CDR3 sequence is CASSQGTGGGEETQYF. As DNA, the CDR3 is TGCGCCAGCAGCCAGGGAACAGGGGGAGGGGAAGAGACCCAGTACTTC.

CDR3 in amino acids: CATSGTSGPAGDEQFF. CDR3 DNA: TGTGCCACCAGTGGGACTAGCGGGCCAGCGGGGGATGAGCAGTTCTTC. The chain has TRBV24-1 and TRBJ2-1; TRBD2 agrees at 11 bases. The V gene end was trimmed by 5 bases and the J gene end by 8 bases; junction bases not matched to a gene: 10. The germline CDR1 and CDR2 sequences are KGHDR and SFDVKD. The CDR3 spans 16 residues.